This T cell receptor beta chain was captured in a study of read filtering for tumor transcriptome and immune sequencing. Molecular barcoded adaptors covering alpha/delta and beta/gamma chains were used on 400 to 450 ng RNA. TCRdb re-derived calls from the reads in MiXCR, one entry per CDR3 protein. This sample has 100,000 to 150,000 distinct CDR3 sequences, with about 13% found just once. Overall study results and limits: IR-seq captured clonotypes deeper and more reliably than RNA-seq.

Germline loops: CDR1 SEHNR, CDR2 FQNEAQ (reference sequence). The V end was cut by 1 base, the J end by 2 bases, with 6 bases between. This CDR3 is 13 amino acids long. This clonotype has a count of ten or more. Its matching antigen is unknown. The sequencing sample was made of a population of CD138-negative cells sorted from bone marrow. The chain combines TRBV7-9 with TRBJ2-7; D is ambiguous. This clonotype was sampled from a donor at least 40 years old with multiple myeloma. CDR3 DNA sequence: TGTGCCAGCAGCTTAGGGGTCGCCTACGAGCAGTACTTC. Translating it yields CASSLGVAYEQYF.